The 15 T cell receptor beta chains below come from one sample, sequenced in a study of blood T cells in healthy people across ages. Alongside a J-beta primer mix, a sample-barcoded 5' primer served in a second PCR lasting about 6 to 11 cycles. TCRdb called the 5' RACE reads again in MiXCR, with one record for every CDR3 protein. Of about 1.7 million distinct CDR3 sequences in the sample, 28% were seen once. Input material: blood. The receptors were sampled from a woman aged 30 to 39 in good health.

The chain uses TRBV2 and TRBJ1-2, with D possibly TRBD1 on 5 matching bases. This CDR3 is 14 amino acids long. Germline assignment: CDR1 SNHLY and CDR2 FYNNEI. Trimming cost V 6 bases and J 1 base, with 12 bases left between them. The CDR3 DNA follows: TGTGCCAGCAGCAAAGAGGGGTTTAACTATGGCTACACCTTC. Translating it yields CASSKEGFNYGYTF.

This clonotype occurred many times. J is TRBJ2-4 and V is TRBV7-2; D uncertain. The germline V gene encodes CDR1 SGHTA and CDR2 FQGNSA. V lost 3 bases to trimming and J lost 6 bases, with 6 bases between them. This CDR3 is 12 amino acids long. CDR3 DNA: TGTGCCAGCAGCTTGGGCTTAAACATTCAGTACTTC. It encodes CASSLGLNIQYF.

This clonotype has only a few counts. The chain combines TRBV3-1 with TRBJ2-7; the D is unclear. The CDR3 is made up of 13 amino acids. The V gene's germline CDR1 is LGHDT and CDR2 YNNKEL (reference sequence). V was shortened by 4 bases and J by 5 bases, with 12 bases between the two germline ends. In DNA form, the CDR3 reads TGTGCCAGCAGCCGGAAAGGGCGCAACGAGCAGTACTTC. This encodes CASSRKGRNEQYF.

Here the CDR3 DNA reads TGTGCCAGCAGTCCCGGGGTAGCGGGCACAGATACGCAGTATTTT. Protein sequence: CASSPGVAGTDTQYF. This chain links TRBV28 with TRBJ2-3; the D gene is possibly TRBD2 (6 bases). CDR1 is MDHEN, CDR2 SYDVKM, per germline. The V gene lost 5 bases and the J gene lost 1 base, with 13 bases spanning the gap. This CDR3 is 15 amino acids long.

This clonotype was recorded many times. The rearrangement links TRBV27 to TRBJ1-2; D gene ambiguous. The ends were cut back, 3 bases at V and 8 bases at J, with 10 bases in the middle. The CDR3 is made up of 12 amino acids. The germline V gene has CDR1 MNHEY and CDR2 SMNVEV (reference sequence). This CDR3 reads CASSLAGEGYTF. CDR3 nucleotide sequence: TGTGCCAGCAGTTTGGCTGGAGAGGGCTACACCTTC.

This chain connects TRBV20-1 to TRBJ2-3; D uncertain. CDR3 size: 12 residues. Germline V gene data show CDR1 as DFQATT and CDR2 as SNEGSKA (reference sequence). Trimming left V 0 bases short and J 8 bases short, with 9 bases between. The CDR3 DNA sequence: TGCAGTGCTAGAGATCGAAAGAGTACGCAGTATTTT. Residues: CSARDRKSTQYF.

Only a few counts were recorded for this clonotype. The V call is TRBV9, the J call TRBJ2-7; D not certain. This CDR3 spans 14 amino acids. Deletions cut 4 bases from V and 2 bases from J, with 13 bases between. Germline V gives CDR1 SGDLS, CDR2 YYNGEE. The CDR3 DNA follows: TGTGCCAGCAGCTACATGGCCGGACCCTACGAGCAGTACTTC. Protein: CASSYMAGPYEQYF.

The rearrangement uses TRBV12-3 or TRBV12-4 and TRBJ1-1, with 7 positions matching TRBD1. With 8 bases clipped from V and 8 bases from J, the junction kept 5 bases outside the gene matches. The CDR3 spans 11 residues. The CDR3 region is CASPMTGEAFF. In DNA form, the CDR3 reads TGTGCCAGCCCGATGACAGGGGAAGCTTTCTTT.

This clonotype was counted once. The gene calls are TRBV6-2 or TRBV6-3 and TRBJ1-1; D is uncertain. Germline CDR1 MNHEY, CDR2 SVGEGT. This CDR3 region has 16 residues. With 0 bases removed from V and 0 bases from J, the gap between germline ends came to 11 bases. CDR3 region: CASSYSSGTVNTEAFF. CDR3 DNA: TGTGCCAGCAGTTACTCGAGTGGCACGGTGAACACTGAAGCTTTCTTT.

V is TRBV12-3 or TRBV12-4 and J is TRBJ2-2; no reliable D call. This CDR3 comprises 14 residues. V shed 6 bases and J shed 4 bases, with 12 bases lying between them. The CDR3 protein is CASSPSGVTGELFF. The DNA of the CDR3 is TGTGCCAGCAGCCCCAGTGGTGTCACCGGGGAGCTGTTTTTT.

This clonotype was detected a few times. The V and J genes are TRBV7-2 and TRBJ2-1; D unclear. This CDR3 contains 13 residues. Germline V lookup: CDR1 SGHTA, CDR2 FQGNSA. Trimming left V 1 base short and J 8 bases short, with 9 bases between. CDR3 loop: CASSLERTDEQFF. Here the CDR3 DNA reads TGTGCCAGCAGCTTAGAGAGGACCGATGAGCAGTTCTTC.

This clonotype has only a few counts. This chain uses TRBV27 with TRBJ2-1; D is unclear. The CDR3 runs to 16 residues. V was pared by 6 bases and J by 8 bases, with 23 bases between. Germline V gene data show CDR1 as MNHEY and CDR2 as SMNVEV (reference sequence). This chain's CDR3 is CASRPVVITITDEQFF. The CDR3 bases are TGTGCCAGCAGACCAGTCGTAATTACAATCACCGATGAGCAGTTCTTC.

This clonotype was observed a handful of times. An end of the junction does not agree with germline; a read error may underlie this. The chain carries TRBV5-1 and TRBJ2-6; no reliable D call. There are 15 residues in the CDR3. Germline CDR1 is SGHRS and CDR2 is YFSETQ. The CDR3 region has the DNA TGCGCCGGCAGCGATTGGTCCTCTGGGGCCAACGTCCTGACTTTC. Protein product: CAGSDWSSGANVLTF. The whole variable domain, filled in from reference TRBV5-1 and TRBJ2-6, reads KAGVTQTPRYLIKTRGQQVTLSCSPISGHRSVSWYQQTPGQGLQFLFEYFSETQRNKGNFPGRFSGRQFSNSRSEMNVSTLELGDSALYLCAGSDWSSGANVLTFGAGSRLTVL.

The sample holds a few counts of this clonotype. This chain uses TRBV6-1 with TRBJ1-1; 9 nucleotides match TRBD1. V gave up 8 bases and J gave up 5 bases; unmatched junction bases: 3. The CDR3 is 12 residues long. Germline CDR1 and CDR2: MNHNS and SASEGT. CDR3 nucleotide sequence: TGTGCCAGCCGGACAGGGGTGACTGAAGCTTTCTTT. Translating gives CASRTGVTEAFF.

Comments on this clonotype: Compared with germline, one end of the junction differs, possibly owing to a read error. The chain employs TRBV10-3 and TRBJ1-1; D unclear. Looked up from germline, CDR1 is ENHRY and CDR2 is SYGVKD. The CDR3 extends over 13 amino acids. CDR3 region: CANSESGDTEAFF. DNA for the CDR3: TGTGCCAACAGTGAGTCTGGGGACACTGAAGCTTTCTTT.